This T cell receptor (beta chain) came from a study of blood T cells in healthy people across ages. Combining a sample-barcoded 5' primer with a J-beta primer mix, a second PCR ran for roughly 6 to 12 cycles. Using its own MiXCR run on the 5' RACE reads, TCRdb lists one record per CDR3 protein. The sample carries 550,000 to 650,000 distinct CDR3 sequences, approximately 30% recorded once. This clonotype was recorded a few times. Germline V lookup: CDR1 SQVTM, CDR2 ANQGSEA. Trimming at V came to 6 bases and at J to 4 bases, leaving 4 bases not matched to a gene. The CDR3 totals 12 residues. This chain connects TRBV29-1 to TRBJ1-2; TRBD1 matches at 8 bases. The sequence was collected from a woman older than 75 in good health. Sequenced input: blood. CDR3 sequence: CSVWDRSYGYTF. The CDR3 DNA sequence: TGCAGCGTGTGGGACAGGAGCTATGGCTACACCTTC.